Presented here are 26 T cell receptor beta chains from one specimen sequenced in a study of blood T cell repertoires in COVID-19. The data were produced by immunoSEQ multiplex PCR, yet TCRdb's version contains in-frame clones alone and is incomplete. Of about 48,000 clones in the sample, about 85% were seen once. The sequencing sample was made of peripheral blood. All receptors come from a woman aged 60-75 years with acute or convalescent COVID-19.

The chain links TRBV14 to TRBJ1-1, with a weak D call TRBD1 (6 bases). Germline lookup yields CDR1 SGHDN and CDR2 FVKESK. Trimming shortened V by 4 bases and J by 2 bases, and 14 bases separated the two germline ends. The CDR3 contains 15 residues. The CDR3 loop is CASSPSAGANTEAFF. The CDR3 bases are TGTGCCAGCAGCCCAAGTGCAGGGGCCAACACTGAAGCTTTCTTT. Based on the CDR3 plus reference TRBV14 and TRBJ1-1, the full variable domain is EAGVTQFPSHSVIEKGQTVTLRCDPISGHDNLYWYRRVMGKEIKFLLHFVKESKQDESGMPNNRFLAERTGGTYSTLKVQPAELEDSGVYFCASSPSAGANTEAFFGQGTRLTVV.

V gene TRBV12-5 combines with J gene TRBJ1-3; possible D gene TRBD1, 5 bases. This CDR3 is built from 18 residues. The V gene lost 4 bases and the J gene lost 0 bases, with 19 bases spanning the gap. Germline lookup yields CDR1 LGHNT and CDR2 FRNRAP. CDR3 DNA: TGTGCTAGTGGTTGGGGCTCCGGGAGCCATATCTCTGGAAACACCATATATTTT. It specifies CASGWGSGSHISGNTIYF. Filled out from reference TRBV12-5 and TRBJ1-3, the complete variable domain reads DARVTQTPRHKVTEMGQEVTMRCQPILGHNTVFWYRQTMMQGLELLAYFRNRAPLDDSGMPKDRFSAEMPDATLATLKIQPSEPRDSAVYFCASGWGSGSHISGNTIYFGEGSWLTVV.

V and J are TRBV30 and TRBJ2-7, with D possibly TRBD1 on 6 matching bases. Germline CDR1 is GTSNPN and CDR2 is SVGIG (reference sequence). The CDR3 loop spans 12 amino acids. Trimming left V 7 bases short and J 4 bases short, with 14 bases between. The CDR3: CASHQGGYEQYF. CDR3 nucleotides: TGTGCCTCCCACCAAGGGGGATACGAGCAGTACTTC.

The genes are TRBV19 and TRBJ2-3, with 10 bases lining up with TRBD1. Germline V gene sequence: CDR1 LNHDA, CDR2 SQIVND (reference sequence). With V trimmed by 5 bases and J by 4 bases, 3 bases remained unmatched. The CDR3 has 14 amino acids. In DNA, the CDR3 is TGTGCCAGTAGTGAAGGACAGGGGGCAGATACGCAGTATTTT. It is translated as CASSEGQGADTQYF.

As for this clone: One end of the junction varies from germline; a read error may be responsible. The CDR3 DNA sequence: TGTGCTAGCAGCTTAGCAGGGACTAGCGGGGGCTACAATGAGCAGTTCTTC. It specifies CASSLAGTSGGYNEQFF. The J gene is TRBJ2-1, the V gene TRBV7-7, with 14 bases aligning to TRBD2. CDR1 and CDR2 (germline): SSHAT, FNYEAQ (reference sequence). The CDR3 is 17 residues long. Complete variable domain (other parts from reference TRBV7-7 and TRBJ2-1): GAGVSQSPRYKVTKRGQDVTLRCDPISSHATLYWYQQALGQGPEFLTYFNYEAQPDKSGLPSDRFSAERPEGSISTLTIQRTEQRDSAMYRCASSLAGTSGGYNEQFFGPGTRLTVL.

The chain employs TRBV7-9 and TRBJ2-1; a possible D gene is TRBD2 (6 bases). Deletions cut 1 base from V and 5 bases from J, with 12 bases between. The germline gives CDR1 SEHNR, CDR2 FQNEAQ (reference sequence). The CDR3 spans 15 residues. This CDR3 is CASSLGRAGNNEQFF. DNA of the CDR3: TGTGCCAGCAGCTTAGGCCGGGCGGGAAACAATGAGCAGTTCTTC.

The chain combines TRBV20-1 with TRBJ2-5, with a tentative D call TRBD2 (6 bases). Trimming cost V 6 bases and J 4 bases, with 6 bases left between them. The CDR3 is 10 amino acids. CDR1 and CDR2 from the germline V gene are DFQATT and SNEGSKA (reference sequence). Here the CDR3 reads CSAGGETQYF. In DNA, the CDR3 is TGCAGTGCGGGGGGAGAGACCCAGTACTTC.

Written as DNA, the CDR3 is TGTGCCAGCAGCTTAAGTCAGGGAAATCCCTATGGCTACACCTTC. Its translation is CASSLSQGNPYGYTF. V gene TRBV7-8 combines with J gene TRBJ1-2; weak D call: TRBD1 (5 bases). V gave up 2 bases and J gave up 4 bases, with 14 bases separating them. CDR1 and CDR2 from the germline V gene are SGHVS and FQNEAQ. This CDR3 is 15 amino acids long.

The rearrangement joins TRBV18 to TRBJ2-1; 9 nucleotides line up with TRBD2. Germline V CDR1 and CDR2: KGHSH, LQKENI. Losses at the gene ends were 3 bases for V and 10 bases for J; bases not matched to a gene: 1. This CDR3 comprises 12 residues. The CDR3 bases are TGTGCCAGCTCACCCCTAGCGGGAGAGCAGTTCTTC. Amino acids: CASSPLAGEQFF.

This chain joins TRBV2 and TRBJ1-4; D is unresolved. V lost 5 bases to trimming and J lost 8 bases, with 21 bases between them. Germline lookup yields CDR1 SNHLY and CDR2 FYNNEI. CDR3 length: 16 residues. The DNA of the CDR3 is TGTGCCAGCAGTATACCTGATCCTCAATTCGGGGAAAAACTGTTTTTT. It encodes CASSIPDPQFGEKLFF.

CDR3 sequence: CASSRPGGGGETQYF. The CDR3 DNA reads as TGTGCCAGCAGCCGGCCGGGTGGCGGGGGAGAGACCCAGTACTTC. This chain connects TRBV5-4 to TRBJ2-5; the match to TRBD2 covers 7 bases. The V gene end was trimmed by 4 bases and the J gene end by 4 bases; junction bases not matched to a gene: 10. This CDR3 contains 15 residues. The germline gives CDR1 SGHNT, CDR2 YYREEE (reference sequence).

In this sample, this clone turned up a few times. The chain employs TRBV7-2 and TRBJ1-2; D gene uncertain. Trimming left V 5 bases short and J 0 bases short, with 13 bases between. Germline CDR1 is SGHTA and CDR2 is FQGNSA. The CDR3 extends over 15 amino acids. The CDR3: CASSPSGRANYGYTF. The CDR3 nucleotides are TGTGCCAGCAGCCCCTCGGGGAGGGCTAACTATGGCTACACCTTC.

V and J are TRBV29-1 and TRBJ2-5; D might be TRBD2 (5 bases). V was pared by 6 bases and J by 5 bases, with 22 bases between. CDR1 is SQVTM and CDR2 is ANQGSEA in the germline V gene. The CDR3 sequence is 15 residues long. The CDR3 reads CSVGPTPARRETQYF. The CDR3 bases are TGCAGCGTCGGCCCGACTCCTGCTCGGAGGGAGACCCAGTACTTC.

In DNA form, the CDR3 reads TGTGCCAGCAGTTCTCTAGCGGGAGGGCAGGAGACCCAGTACTTC. Its protein product is CASSSLAGGQETQYF. The V call is TRBV2, the J call TRBJ2-5, with 12 bases lining up with TRBD2. V lost 5 bases to trimming and J lost 5 bases; unmatched junction nucleotides: 6. CDR1 and CDR2 from the germline V gene are SNHLY and FYNNEI. CDR3 length equals 15 residues.

The chain joins TRBV4-1 to TRBJ1-2; 7 bases align to TRBD1. The CDR3 has 15 residues. The J segment lost 2 bases and the V segment lost 3 bases, leaving 6 bases of the junction unmatched. Germline-derived CDR1 and CDR2 are MGHRA and YSYEKL. CDR3 in amino acids: CASSHYQGGNYGYTF. The CDR3 DNA is TGCGCCAGCAGCCATTATCAGGGGGGAAACTATGGCTACACCTTC.

The rearrangement joins TRBV7-9 to TRBJ2-3; D is perhaps TRBD2 (5 bases). This CDR3 region has 19 residues. CDR1 and CDR2 (germline): SEHNR, FQNEAQ (reference sequence). Trimming cost V 3 bases and J 3 bases, with 25 bases left between them. CDR3 nucleotide sequence: TGTGCCAGCAGCTTCCCTGTCGGAGAGGAGCGGACGGGAACAGATACGCAGTATTTT. Protein: CASSFPVGEERTGTDTQYF.

The chain uses TRBV9 and TRBJ1-4; a possible D gene is TRBD1 (6 bases). The CDR3 totals 14 residues. The germline V and J ends were trimmed by 3 bases and 8 bases, with 14 bases remaining between them. Germline CDR1 SGDLS, CDR2 YYNGEE. Here the CDR3 reads CASSGEGGSEKLFF. Here the CDR3 DNA reads TGTGCCAGCAGCGGCGAAGGGGGTTCGGAAAAACTGTTTTTT.

This chain links TRBV27 with TRBJ1-6, with D unresolved. The germline CDR1 and CDR2 sequences are MNHEY and SMNVEV (reference sequence). The V end was cut by 3 bases, the J end by 9 bases, with 9 bases between. The CDR3 is 13 residues long. The CDR3 region has the DNA TGTGCCAGCAGTTTGTCACAGAGTTCACCCCTCCACTTT. Translating gives CASSLSQSSPLHF.

The V and J genes are TRBV5-1 and TRBJ1-6; 12 positions agree with TRBD1. Germline values: CDR1 SGHRS, CDR2 YFSETQ. The CDR3 covers 16 residues. V lost 4 bases, J lost 3 bases, and 2 bases stayed unmatched. CDR3 amino acids: CASSGTGGNYNSPLHF. The CDR3 DNA follows: TGCGCCAGCAGCGGGACAGGGGGCAACTATAATTCACCCCTCCACTTT.

The CDR3 DNA reads as TGTGCCAGCAGCTTCCAGACTAGCGGGTTCTACGAGCAGTACTTC. It translates to CASSFQTSGFYEQYF. The chain links TRBV5-4 to TRBJ2-7; 10 bases are shared with TRBD2. V lost 2 bases, J lost 3 bases, and 5 bases stayed unmatched. CDR1 and CDR2 (germline): SGHNT, YYREEE (reference sequence). The length of the CDR3 is 15 residues.

The chain uses TRBV4-2 and TRBJ2-1; tentatively, D is TRBD1 (6 bases). Per the germline V gene, CDR1 is LGHNA and CDR2 is YNFKEQ. Trimming stripped 3 bases from V and 9 bases from J, with 15 bases between. The CDR3 totals 14 residues. CDR3 sequence: CASSHTGQISEQFF. The DNA for the CDR3 is TGTGCCAGCAGCCATACCGGACAGATAAGTGAGCAGTTCTTC.

For the CDR3, the DNA is TGCGCCAGCAGCCAAAGTGGGGGGGGCGCGGTAGATGGCTACACCTTC. It translates to CASSQSGGGAVDGYTF. V and J are TRBV4-3 and TRBJ1-2; D may be TRBD1 (6 bases). In germline, CDR1 is LGHNA, CDR2 YSLEER. V was trimmed by 2 bases and J by 6 bases, leaving 19 bases between them. This CDR3 comprises 16 residues.

The chain joins TRBV6-1 to TRBJ2-3; 11 bases are a match to TRBD2. Germline V lookup: CDR1 MNHNS, CDR2 SASEGT. Germline trimming cut 2 bases from V and 1 base from J; bases unmatched to any gene: 2. The CDR3 contains 16 residues. The CDR3 reads CASSEPTSGGTDTQYF. In DNA form, the CDR3 reads TGTGCCAGCAGTGAACCGACTAGCGGGGGCACAGATACGCAGTATTTT.

This clone was counted once. The rearrangement links TRBV5-4 to TRBJ2-7; no clear D gene. Trimming cost V 4 bases and J 2 bases, with 10 bases left between them. CDR3 length: 13 amino acids. Germline V gene data show CDR1 as SGHNT and CDR2 as YYREEE (reference sequence). In DNA form, the CDR3 reads TGTGCCAGCAGCATGGACCGAGCCTACGAGCAGTACTTC. Protein sequence: CASSMDRAYEQYF.

The V gene is TRBV27, the J gene TRBJ2-5; D is uncertain. Germline CDR1 reads MNHEY; CDR2 reads SMNVEV (reference sequence). V was pared by 3 bases and J by 5 bases, with 13 bases between. This CDR3 is built from 14 residues. The CDR3 here is CASSFSLARETQYF. CDR3 DNA: TGTGCCAGCAGTTTTTCACTTGCGAGGGAGACCCAGTACTTC.

This chain joins TRBV24-1 and TRBJ2-5; 7 nucleotides line up with TRBD2. The CDR3 covers 14 residues. Unmatched junction bases numbered 11, after V lost 4 bases and J lost 10 bases. From germline, CDR1 is KGHDR and CDR2 SFDVKD. CDR3 region: CATSDPQLAKGQYF. The CDR3 region has the DNA TGTGCCACCAGTGACCCCCAACTAGCGAAGGGCCAGTACTTC.